This entry describes one T cell receptor (beta chain). The antigen is not known. The source of the sample is a study of radiotherapy plus CTLA-4 blockade in lung cancer. Study-wide background: Objective responses were seen in about a sixth of patients, disease control in about 33%.

The germline CDR1 and CDR2 sequences are MDHEN and SYDVKM. Trimming stripped 7 bases from V and 0 bases from J, with 17 bases between. The CDR3 covers 16 residues. CTLA-4 blockade with ipilimumab, together with focal radiation, was given to patients with chemo-refractory metastatic non-small-cell lung cancer. Generated by immunoSEQ multiplex PCR, the TCRdb table keeps only in-frame clones and is missing some. Among tens of thousands of clones, around 78% were seen once, and the ten largest hold under 5%. Study-wide results and limits: Reports identified early blood T cell clone dynamics, with interferon-beta, as the best response predictor. The study found tumor-derived TCR clones expanded in blood after radiotherapy plus ipilimumab.

This clonotype was sampled from a human donor with non-small cell lung cancer who had a partial response to radiotherapy plus ipilimumab. Some clones in this sample may be carry-over from other donors' samples. The sample in question was peripheral blood, obtained from a patient treated with radiotherapy plus ipilimumab. The chain combines TRBV28 with TRBJ2-3, with D possibly being TRBD2 (8 bases). The CDR3 loop is CASIEGQRGSTDTQYF. The CDR3 DNA reads as TGTGCCAGCATTGAGGGACAGCGGGGGAGCACAGATACGCAGTATTTT.